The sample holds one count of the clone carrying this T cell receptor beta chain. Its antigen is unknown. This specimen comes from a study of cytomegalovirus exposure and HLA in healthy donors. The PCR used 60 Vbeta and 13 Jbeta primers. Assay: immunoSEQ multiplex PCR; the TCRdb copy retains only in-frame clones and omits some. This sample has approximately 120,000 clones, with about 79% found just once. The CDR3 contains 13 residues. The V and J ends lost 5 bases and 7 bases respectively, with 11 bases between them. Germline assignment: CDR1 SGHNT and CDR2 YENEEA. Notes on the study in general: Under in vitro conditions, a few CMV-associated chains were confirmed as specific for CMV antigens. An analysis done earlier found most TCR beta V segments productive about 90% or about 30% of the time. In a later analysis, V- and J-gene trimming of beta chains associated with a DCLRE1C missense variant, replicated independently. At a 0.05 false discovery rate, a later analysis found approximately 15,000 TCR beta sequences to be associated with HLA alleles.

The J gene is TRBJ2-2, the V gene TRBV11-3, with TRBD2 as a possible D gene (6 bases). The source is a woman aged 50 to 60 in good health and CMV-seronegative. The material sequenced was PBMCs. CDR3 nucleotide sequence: TGTGCCAGCAGCCCGGAGGGGAACGGGGAGCTGTTTTTT. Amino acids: CASSPEGNGELFF.